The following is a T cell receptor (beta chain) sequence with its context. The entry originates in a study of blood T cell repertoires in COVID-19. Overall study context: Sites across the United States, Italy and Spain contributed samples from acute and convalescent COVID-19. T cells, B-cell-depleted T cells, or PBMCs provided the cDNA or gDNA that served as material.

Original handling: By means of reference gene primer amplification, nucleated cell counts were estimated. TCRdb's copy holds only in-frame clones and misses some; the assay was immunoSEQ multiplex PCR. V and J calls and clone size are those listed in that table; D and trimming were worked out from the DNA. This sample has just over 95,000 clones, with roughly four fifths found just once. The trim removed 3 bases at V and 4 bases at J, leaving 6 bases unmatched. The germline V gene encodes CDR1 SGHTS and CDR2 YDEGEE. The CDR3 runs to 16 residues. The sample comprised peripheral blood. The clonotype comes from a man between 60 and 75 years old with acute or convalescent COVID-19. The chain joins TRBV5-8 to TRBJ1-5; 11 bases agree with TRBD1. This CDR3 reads CASSWGQGVGNQPQHF. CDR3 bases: TGTGCCAGCAGCTGGGGACAGGGGGTCGGAAATCAGCCCCAGCATTTT.